The text below deals with one T cell receptor beta chain. The assay was immunoSEQ multiplex PCR, and TCRdb's table has in-frame clones only and misses some. This table has 180,000 or so clones, over 75% appearing once. These data originate in a study of blood T cell repertoires in COVID-19. The CDR3 is 14 residues long. With 3 bases removed from V and 0 bases from J, the gap between germline ends came to 8 bases. Germline V gene lookup returns CDR1 MGHDK and CDR2 SYGVNS. The chain has TRBV25-1 and TRBJ1-1; perhaps TRBD1 as D (6 bases). The sequence derives from a man aged 45-60 years who had recovered from COVID-19. Sequenced material: peripheral blood. CDR3 nucleotide sequence: TGTGCCAGCAGTGACTACAGGGTGAACACTGAAGCTTTCTTT. This translates into CASSDYRVNTEAFF.